Here is one TCR beta chain with its context. The antigen is undetermined. This sample is drawn from a study of T cells in Graves' hyperthyroidism and ophthalmopathy. Study as a whole: Prior to any treatment, at the point of initial diagnosis, peripheral blood was collected.

General observations from the study: The model foresaw ophthalmopathy a median roughly 6.3 months prior to onset.

From RNA transcripts, TCR beta CDR3 regions were amplified. First-round RT-PCR with HTBI primers amplified the TCR CDR3 region. Using its own MiXCR run on the multiplex PCR reads, TCRdb lists one record per CDR3 protein. There are hundreds of thousands of distinct CDR3 sequences in the sample; about 20% occur only once, and 30% to 40% lies in the top ten. Disease duration was under 3 months in the ophthalmopathy patients, who also had a Clinical Activity Score of at least 3 and a NOSPECS grade of at least 4. Per germline, CDR1 PRHDT and CDR2 FYEKMQ (reference sequence). Unmatched junction bases numbered 7, after V lost 3 bases and J lost 4 bases. The CDR3 sequence is 16 residues long.

This chain joins TRBV13 and TRBJ2-4, with TRBD2 matching over 9 bases. The sequenced material came from blood. The clonotype originates from a man aged 30 to 39 with Graves' ophthalmopathy. The CDR3 DNA reads TGTGCCAGCAGCTTCAGTAGCGGGAGTAGTAAAAACATTCAGTACTTC. It specifies CASSFSSGSSKNIQYF.